This T cell receptor (beta chain) emerged from a study of cytomegalovirus exposure and HLA in healthy donors. Findings and caveats of the study: While the bulk of TCR sequences proved rare, some public TCRs turned up in many donors. The authors confirmed in vitro that three CMV-associated chains were specific for CMV antigens.

Comments on this clone: The antigen is unknown.

CDR1 is MGHRA and CDR2 is YSYEKL in the germline V gene. This CDR3 is built from 17 residues. Trimming removed 3 bases from V and 4 bases from J; junction bases left unmatched: 13. Produced via immunoSEQ multiplex PCR; TCRdb's table is partial and in-frame only. The top ten hold 6.2% of the sample, which has 150,000 or so clones, 75% to 90% seen once. Sequencing used PBMCs. This clonotype was sampled from a woman between 25 and 40 years old in good health and CMV-seropositive. The chain joins TRBV4-1 to TRBJ2-5; 8 bases align to TRBD2. CDR3 sequence: CASSHGRGGLSRETQYF. The CDR3 DNA is TGCGCCAGCAGCCACGGGAGGGGGGGGCTTTCGCGAGAGACCCAGTACTTC.